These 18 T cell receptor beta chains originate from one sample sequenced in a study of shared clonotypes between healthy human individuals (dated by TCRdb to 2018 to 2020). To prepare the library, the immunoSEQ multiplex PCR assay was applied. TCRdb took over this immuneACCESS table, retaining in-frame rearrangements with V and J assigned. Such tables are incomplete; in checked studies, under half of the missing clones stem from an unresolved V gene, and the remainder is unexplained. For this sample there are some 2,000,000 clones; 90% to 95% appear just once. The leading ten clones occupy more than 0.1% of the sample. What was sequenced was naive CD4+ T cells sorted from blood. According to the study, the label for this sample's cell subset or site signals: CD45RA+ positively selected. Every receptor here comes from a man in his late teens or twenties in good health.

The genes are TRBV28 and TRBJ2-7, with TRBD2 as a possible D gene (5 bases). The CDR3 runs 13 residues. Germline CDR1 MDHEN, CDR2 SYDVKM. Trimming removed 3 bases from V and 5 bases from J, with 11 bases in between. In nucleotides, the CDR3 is TGTGCCAGCAGTTTCGGGGTCCGAAACGAGCAGTACTTC. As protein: CASSFGVRNEQYF. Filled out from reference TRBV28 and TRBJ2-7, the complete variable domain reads DVKVTQSSRYLVKRTGEKVFLECVQDMDHENMFWYRQDPGLGLRLIYFSYDVKMKEKGDIPEGYSVSREKKERFSLILESASTNQTSMYLCASSFGVRNEQYFGPGTRLTVT.

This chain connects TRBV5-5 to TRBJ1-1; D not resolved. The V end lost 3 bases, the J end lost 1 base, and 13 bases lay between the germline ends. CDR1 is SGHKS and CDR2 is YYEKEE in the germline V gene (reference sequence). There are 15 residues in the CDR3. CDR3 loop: CASSSSTATNTEAFF. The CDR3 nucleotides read TGTGCCAGCAGCTCCTCAACAGCTACGAACACTGAAGCTTTCTTT. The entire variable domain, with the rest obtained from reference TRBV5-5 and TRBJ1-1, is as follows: DAGVTQSPTHLIKTRGQQVTLRCSPISGHKSVSWYQQVLGQGPQFIFQYYEKEERGRGNFPDRFSARQFPNYSSELNVNALLLGDSALYLCASSSSTATNTEAFFGQGTRLTVV.

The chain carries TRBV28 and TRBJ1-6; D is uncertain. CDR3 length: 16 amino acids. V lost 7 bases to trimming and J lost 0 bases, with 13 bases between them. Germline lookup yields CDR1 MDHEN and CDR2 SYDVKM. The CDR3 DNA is TGTGCCAGCACCCTACACTCGCTCTCCTATAATTCACCCCTCCACTTT. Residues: CASTLHSLSYNSPLHF.

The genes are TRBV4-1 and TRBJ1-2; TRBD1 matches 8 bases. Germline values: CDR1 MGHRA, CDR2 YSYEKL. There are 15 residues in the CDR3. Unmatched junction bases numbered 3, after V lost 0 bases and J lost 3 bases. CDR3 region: CASSQDIQGDYGYTF. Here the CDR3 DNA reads TGCGCCAGCAGCCAAGATATACAGGGGGACTATGGCTACACCTTC.

CDR3 region: CSGEQGAANTEAFF. The CDR3 nucleotides are TGCAGCGGCGAACAGGGGGCGGCGAACACTGAAGCTTTCTTT. This chain uses TRBV29-1 with TRBJ1-1; 9 positions agree with TRBD1. Germline lookup yields CDR1 SQVTM and CDR2 ANQGSEA. The CDR3 has 14 amino acids. J gave up 1 base and V 7 bases, and 7 bases lay outside the gene matches.

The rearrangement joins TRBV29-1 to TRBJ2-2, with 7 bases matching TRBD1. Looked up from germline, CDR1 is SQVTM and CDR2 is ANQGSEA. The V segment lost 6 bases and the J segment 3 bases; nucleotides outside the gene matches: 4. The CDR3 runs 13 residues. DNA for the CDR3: TGCAGCGTCGCACAGGGGTACACCGGGGAGCTGTTTTTT. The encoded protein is CSVAQGYTGELFF.

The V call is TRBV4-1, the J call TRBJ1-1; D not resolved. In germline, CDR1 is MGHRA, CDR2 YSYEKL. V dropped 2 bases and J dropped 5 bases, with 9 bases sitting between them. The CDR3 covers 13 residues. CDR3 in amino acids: CASSQTIRTEAFF. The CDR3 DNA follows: TGCGCCAGCAGCCAAACGATTAGGACTGAAGCTTTCTTT.

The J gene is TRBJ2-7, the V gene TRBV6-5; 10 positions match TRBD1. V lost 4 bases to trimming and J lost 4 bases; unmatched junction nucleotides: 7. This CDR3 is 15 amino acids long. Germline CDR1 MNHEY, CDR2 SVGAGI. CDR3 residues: CASSSPGQGRYEQYF. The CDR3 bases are TGTGCCAGCAGTTCCCCGGGACAGGGGAGGTACGAGCAGTACTTC.

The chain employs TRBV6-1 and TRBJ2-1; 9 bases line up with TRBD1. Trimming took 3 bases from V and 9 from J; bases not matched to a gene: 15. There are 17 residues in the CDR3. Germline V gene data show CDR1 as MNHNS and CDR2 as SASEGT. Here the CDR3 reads CASSDLQGAFVLGEQFF. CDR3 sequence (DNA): TGTGCCAGCAGTGACTTACAGGGGGCTTTCGTTTTGGGTGAGCAGTTCTTC.

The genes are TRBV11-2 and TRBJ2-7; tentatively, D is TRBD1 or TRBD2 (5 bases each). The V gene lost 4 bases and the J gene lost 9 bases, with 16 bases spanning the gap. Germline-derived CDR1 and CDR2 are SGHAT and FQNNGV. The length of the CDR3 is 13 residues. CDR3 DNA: TGTGCCAGCAGCTGGAGAGTGGGGGAGTGGCAGTACTTC. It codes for CASSWRVGEWQYF.

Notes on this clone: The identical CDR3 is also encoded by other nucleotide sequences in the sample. CDR3 in amino acids: CASSLTTGELFF. For the CDR3, the DNA is TGTGCCAGCAGTTTAACCACCGGGGAGCTGTTTTTT. V usage is TRBV28 and J usage is TRBJ2-2, with D uncertain. The CDR3 loop spans 12 amino acids. CDR1 is MDHEN and CDR2 is SYDVKM in the germline V gene. Trimming left V 2 bases short and J 4 bases short, with 2 bases between.

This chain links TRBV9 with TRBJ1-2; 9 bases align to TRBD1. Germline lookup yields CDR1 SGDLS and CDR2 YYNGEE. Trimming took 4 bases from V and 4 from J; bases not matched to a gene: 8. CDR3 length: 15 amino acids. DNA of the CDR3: TGTGCCAGCAGCCGAGGGACAGGGTCATCCTATGGCTACACCTTC. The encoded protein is CASSRGTGSSYGYTF.

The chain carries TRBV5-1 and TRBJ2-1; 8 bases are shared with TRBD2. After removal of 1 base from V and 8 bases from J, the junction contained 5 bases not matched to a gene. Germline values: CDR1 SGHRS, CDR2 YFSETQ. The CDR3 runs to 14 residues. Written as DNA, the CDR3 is TGCGCCAGCAGCTTGTCAGCGGGAGACTATGAGCAGTTCTTC. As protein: CASSLSAGDYEQFF.

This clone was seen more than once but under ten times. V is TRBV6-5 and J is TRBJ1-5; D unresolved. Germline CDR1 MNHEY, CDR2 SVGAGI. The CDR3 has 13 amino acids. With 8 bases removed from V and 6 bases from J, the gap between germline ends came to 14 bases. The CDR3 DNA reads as TGTGCCAGCGGGAAAGTCGCGGGTCAGCCCCAGCATTTT. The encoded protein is CASGKVAGQPQHF.

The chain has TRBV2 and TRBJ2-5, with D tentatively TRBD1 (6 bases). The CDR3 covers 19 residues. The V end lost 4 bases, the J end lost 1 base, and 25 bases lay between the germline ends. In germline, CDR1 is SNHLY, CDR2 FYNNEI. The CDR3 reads CASSVPPGALRKFQETQYF. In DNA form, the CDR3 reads TGTGCCAGCAGTGTCCCACCAGGGGCATTGCGAAAATTCCAAGAGACCCAGTACTTC.

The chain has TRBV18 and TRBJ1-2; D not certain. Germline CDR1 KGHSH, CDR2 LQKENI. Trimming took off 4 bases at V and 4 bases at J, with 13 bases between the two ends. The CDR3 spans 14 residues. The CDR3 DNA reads TGTGCCAGCTCACGGGAGGACGGACCCTATGGCTACACCTTC. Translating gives CASSREDGPYGYTF.

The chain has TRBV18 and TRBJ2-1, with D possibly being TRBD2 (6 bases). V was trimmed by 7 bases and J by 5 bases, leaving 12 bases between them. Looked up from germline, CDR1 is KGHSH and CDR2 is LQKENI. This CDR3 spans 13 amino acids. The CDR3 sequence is CASLSGSDNEQFF. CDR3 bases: TGTGCCAGCTTATCCGGGAGCGACAATGAGCAGTTCTTC. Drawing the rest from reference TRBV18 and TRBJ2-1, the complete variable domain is NAGVMQNPRHLVRRRGQEARLRCSPMKGHSHVYWYRQLPEEGLKFMVYLQKENIIDESGMPKERFSAEFPKEGPSILRIQQVVRGDSAAYFCASLSGSDNEQFFGPGTRLTVL.

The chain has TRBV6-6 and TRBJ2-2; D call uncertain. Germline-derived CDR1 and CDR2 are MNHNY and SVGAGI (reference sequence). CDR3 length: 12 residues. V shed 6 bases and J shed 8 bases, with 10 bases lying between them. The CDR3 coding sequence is TGTGCCAGCAGCAACGCGAGAGGGGAGCTGTTTTTT. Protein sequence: CASSNARGELFF.